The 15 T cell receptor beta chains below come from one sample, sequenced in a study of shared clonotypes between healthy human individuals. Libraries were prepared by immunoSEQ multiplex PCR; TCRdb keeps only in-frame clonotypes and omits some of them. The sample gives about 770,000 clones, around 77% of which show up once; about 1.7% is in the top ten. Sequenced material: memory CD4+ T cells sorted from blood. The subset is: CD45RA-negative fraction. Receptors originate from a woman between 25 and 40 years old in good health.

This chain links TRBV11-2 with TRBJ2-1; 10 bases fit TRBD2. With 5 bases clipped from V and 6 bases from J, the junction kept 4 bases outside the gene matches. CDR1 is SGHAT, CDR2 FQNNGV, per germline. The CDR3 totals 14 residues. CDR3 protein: CASSRAGGRNEQFF. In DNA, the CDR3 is TGTGCCAGCAGCAGAGCGGGAGGGCGCAATGAGCAGTTCTTC.

CDR3 sequence (DNA): TGTGCCAGCAGTTGGGGGGCCGGGACAGGGAGTGAAAAACTGTTTTTT. Its protein product is CASSWGAGTGSEKLFF. The chain carries TRBV28 and TRBJ1-4, with 9 bases identical to TRBD1. From germline, CDR1 is MDHEN and CDR2 SYDVKM. V shed 4 bases, J shed 7 bases, and the junction held 10 bases outside the gene matches. The CDR3 length is 16 residues.

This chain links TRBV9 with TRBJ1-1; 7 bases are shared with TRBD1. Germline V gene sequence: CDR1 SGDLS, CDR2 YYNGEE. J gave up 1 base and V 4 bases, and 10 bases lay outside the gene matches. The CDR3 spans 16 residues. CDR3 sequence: CASSPQPGQKNTEAFF. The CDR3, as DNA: TGTGCCAGCAGCCCCCAACCGGGACAGAAGAACACTGAAGCTTTCTTT.

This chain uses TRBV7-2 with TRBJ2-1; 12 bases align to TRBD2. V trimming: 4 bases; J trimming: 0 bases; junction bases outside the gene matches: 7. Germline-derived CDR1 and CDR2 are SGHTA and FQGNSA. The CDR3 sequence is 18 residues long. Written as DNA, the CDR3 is TGTGCCAGCAGCTCCCCCGGACTAGCGGGGACCTCCTACAATGAGCAGTTCTTC. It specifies CASSSPGLAGTSYNEQFF.

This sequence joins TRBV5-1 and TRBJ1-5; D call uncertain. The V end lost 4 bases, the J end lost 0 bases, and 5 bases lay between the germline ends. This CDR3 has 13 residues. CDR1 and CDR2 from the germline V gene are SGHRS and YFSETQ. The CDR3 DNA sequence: TGCGCCAGCAGCGCCGGTAGCAATCAGCCCCAGCATTTT. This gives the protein CASSAGSNQPQHF.

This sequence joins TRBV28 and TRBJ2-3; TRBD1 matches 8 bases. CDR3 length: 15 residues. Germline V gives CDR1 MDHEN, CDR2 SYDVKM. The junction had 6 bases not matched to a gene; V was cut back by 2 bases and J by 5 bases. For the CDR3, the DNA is TGTGCCAGCAGTTTACGGCAGGGGGCGGTAGATACGCAGTATTTT. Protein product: CASSLRQGAVDTQYF.

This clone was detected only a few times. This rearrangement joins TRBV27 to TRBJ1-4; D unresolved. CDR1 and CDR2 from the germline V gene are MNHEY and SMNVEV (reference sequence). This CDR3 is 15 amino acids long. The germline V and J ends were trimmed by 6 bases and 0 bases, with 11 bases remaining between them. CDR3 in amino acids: CASSRQDATNEKLFF. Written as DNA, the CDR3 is TGTGCCAGCAGCCGACAAGATGCAACTAATGAAAAACTGTTTTTT.

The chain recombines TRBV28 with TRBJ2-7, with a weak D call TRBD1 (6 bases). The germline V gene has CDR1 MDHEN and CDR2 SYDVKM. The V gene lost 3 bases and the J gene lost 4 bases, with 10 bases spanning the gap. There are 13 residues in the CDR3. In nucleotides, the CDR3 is TGTGCCAGCAGTTTGGGGGCGCGATACGAGCAGTACTTC. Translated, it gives CASSLGARYEQYF.

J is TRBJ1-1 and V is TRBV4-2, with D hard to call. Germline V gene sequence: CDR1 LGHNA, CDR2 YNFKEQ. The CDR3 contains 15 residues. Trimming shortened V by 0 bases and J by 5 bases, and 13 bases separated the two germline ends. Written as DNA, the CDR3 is TGTGCCAGCAGCCAAGATCTCCAAAGGGCTACTGAAGCTTTCTTT. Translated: CASSQDLQRATEAFF.

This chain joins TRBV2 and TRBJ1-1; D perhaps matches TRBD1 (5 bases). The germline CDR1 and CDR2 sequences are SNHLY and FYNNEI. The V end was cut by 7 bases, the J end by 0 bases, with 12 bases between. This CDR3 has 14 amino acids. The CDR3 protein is CASKLGGMNTEAFF. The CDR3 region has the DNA TGTGCCAGCAAGTTGGGGGGGATGAACACTGAAGCTTTCTTT.

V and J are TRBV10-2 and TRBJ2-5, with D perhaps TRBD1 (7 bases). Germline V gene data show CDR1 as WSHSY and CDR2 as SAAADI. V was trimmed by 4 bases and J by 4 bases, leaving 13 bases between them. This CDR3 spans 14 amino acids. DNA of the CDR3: TGCGCCAGCAGTGCGACAGGGAGGAGAGAGACCCAGTACTTC. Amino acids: CASSATGRRETQYF.

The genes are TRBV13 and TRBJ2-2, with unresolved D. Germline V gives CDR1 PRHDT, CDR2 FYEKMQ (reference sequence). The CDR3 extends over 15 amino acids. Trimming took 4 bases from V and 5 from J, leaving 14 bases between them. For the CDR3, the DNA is TGTGCCAGCAGCTCCCCATTTTCCGCTACCGGGGAGCTGTTTTTT. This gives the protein CASSSPFSATGELFF.

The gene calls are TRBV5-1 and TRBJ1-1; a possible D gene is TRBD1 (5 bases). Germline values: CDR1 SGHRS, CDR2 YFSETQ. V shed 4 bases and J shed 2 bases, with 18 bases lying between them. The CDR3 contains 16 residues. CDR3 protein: CASSLRRGAANTEAFF. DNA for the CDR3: TGCGCCAGCAGCCTCCGACGCGGGGCGGCTAACACTGAAGCTTTCTTT.

In DNA form, the CDR3 reads TGTGCCAGCAGCTCACCTAGCGGGAGGTCCCCCACAGATACGCAGTATTTT. Translated: CASSSPSGRSPTDTQYF. J is TRBJ2-3 and V is TRBV11-2; 11 bases match TRBD2. V dropped 4 bases and J dropped 2; count of bases not matched to a gene: 8. CDR3 size: 17 residues. Germline CDR1 is SGHAT and CDR2 is FQNNGV.

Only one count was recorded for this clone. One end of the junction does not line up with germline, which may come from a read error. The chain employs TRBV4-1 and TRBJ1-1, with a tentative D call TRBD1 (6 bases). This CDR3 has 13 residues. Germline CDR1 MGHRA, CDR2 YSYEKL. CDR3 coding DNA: TGCGCCAGCAGCCAAGATCCCGGCAGGGGATCCCTTTTT. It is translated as CASSQDPGRGSLF.